This passage covers 3 T cell receptor beta chains from one sample sequenced in a study of T cells in Graves' hyperthyroidism and ophthalmopathy. Regions amplified from RNA transcripts were the TCR beta CDR3 regions. An initial round of RT-PCR targeting the TCR CDR3 relied on the HTBI primer set. TCRdb processed the multiplex PCR reads anew with MiXCR; each CDR3 protein has one entry. This sample has 600,000 to 700,000 distinct CDR3 sequences, with roughly 45% found just once. Source material: peripheral blood or thyroid tissue (not recorded which). The receptors come from an adult man with Graves' disease, either hyperthyroidism or ophthalmopathy (not recorded which).

The rearrangement uses TRBV7-8 and TRBJ1-6; 8 bases match TRBD1. The CDR3 loop spans 15 amino acids. The germline V gene has CDR1 SGHVS and CDR2 FQNEAQ. The J segment lost 6 bases and the V segment lost 6 bases, leaving 7 bases of the junction unmatched. The CDR3 nucleotides read TGTGCCAGCAGTCGGGGGACAGGTTTTAATTCACCCCTCCACTTT. Its translation is CASSRGTGFNSPLHF.

The J gene is TRBJ1-2, the V gene TRBV5-1; 7 nucleotides align to TRBD1. The CDR3 length is 15 residues. Germline CDR1 reads SGHRS; CDR2 reads YFSETQ. Trimming took 4 bases from V and 4 from J; bases not matched to a gene: 10. CDR3 in DNA: TGCGCCAGCAGCCAGGGGGAATTTGGACTCTATGGCTACACCTTC. This sequence encodes CASSQGEFGLYGYTF.

In the case of this clonotype: One end of the junction fails to match germline, which may point to a read error. This chain links TRBV24-1 with TRBJ1-2; 7 positions agree with TRBD1. This CDR3 has 16 residues. Germline CDR1 is KGHDR and CDR2 is SFDVKD. The CDR3 region is CASSPELPGQRYGYTF. In DNA form, the CDR3 reads TGTGCCAGCAGTCCCGAATTACCGGGACAGCGTTATGGCTACACCTTC.